Listed below are T cell receptor beta chains from one sample, sequenced in a study of blood T cell repertoires in COVID-19. Clones were sequenced by immunoSEQ multiplex PCR, and TCRdb holds only the in-frame ones, with some missing. The sample lists roughly 260,000 clones, 86% occurring once. Sequencing was carried out using PBMCs or T cells enriched from blood (not recorded which). These receptors were collected from a woman younger than 30 who had recovered from COVID-19. Each CDR3 is given with its conserved first and last residue. Each record gives: D gene, clone size, V gene, J gene, CDR3 protein, CDR3 DNA. The D gene is left open where the match is weak. Some rows have no size entry. The others give once, few or many, or a class for an expanded clone.

.	.	TRBV20-1	TRBJ1-2	CSASRGDYGYTF	TGCAGTGCTAGTCGGGGAGACTATGGCTACACCTTC
.	.	TRBV19	TRBJ2-1	CASTPFAAGGYNEQFF	TGTGCCAGTACCCCCTTTGCGGCAGGGGGGTACAATGAGCAGTTCTTC
.	.	TRBV24-1	TRBJ2-1	CATSDSTRQEANEQFF	TGTGCCACCAGTGACTCGACTAGACAAGAGGCGAATGAGCAGTTCTTC
.	.	TRBV24-1	TRBJ2-5	CAVGGGPGEWLETQYF	TGTGCCGTAGGCGGCGGGCCGGGAGAATGGTTAGAGACCCAGTACTTC
TRBD1	.	TRBV28	TRBJ2-5	CASSWLTGGVEGETQYF	TGTGCCAGCAGCTGGTTGACAGGGGGGGTAGAAGGCGAGACCCAGTACTTC
.	.	TRBV7-9	TRBJ2-3	CASSNRGARTDTQYF	TGTGCCAGCAGCAACCGGGGGGCGCGTACAGATACGCAGTATTTT
TRBD2	.	TRBV20-1	TRBJ2-3	CSASVAGGPSQYF	TGCAGTGCTAGTGTAGCGGGGGGGCCCTCGCAGTATTTT
.	once	TRBV29-1	TRBJ1-2	CSVGSGVNYGYTF	TGCAGCGTTGGATCAGGGGTGAACTATGGCTACACCTTC
.	once	TRBV18	TRBJ1-5	CASSPQGPASGQPQHF	TGTGCCAGCTCCCCGCAGGGCCCGGCCTCCGGTCAGCCCCAGCATTTT
.	.	TRBV5-1	TRBJ1-1	CASSLVGQGEAFF	TGCGCCAGCAGCTTGGTGGGGCAGGGCGAAGCTTTCTTT
.	.	TRBV6-2/TRBV6-3	TRBJ1-5	CASSYSGAYNQPQHF	TGTGCCAGCAGTTACTCGGGGGCATACAATCAGCCCCAGCATTTT
TRBD2	.	TRBV16	TRBJ2-3	CASSQSPSGRENTQYF	TGTGCCAGCAGCCAATCCCCTAGCGGGAGGGAAAATACGCAGTATTTT
.	.	TRBV28	TRBJ2-2	CASSLADINRSGELFF	TGTGCCAGCAGTTTGGCAGATATCAACAGGTCCGGGGAGCTGTTTTTT
TRBD1	.	TRBV4-3	TRBJ2-5	CASSRDRSQETQYF	TGCGCCAGCAGCCGGGACAGGTCTCAAGAGACCCAGTACTTC
.	.	TRBV30	TRBJ2-1	CAWSRNRNEQFF	TGTGCCTGGAGCAGGAACAGGAATGAGCAGTTCTTC
.	.	TRBV2	TRBJ2-7	CASSDFYEQYF	TGTGCCAGCAGTGACTTCTACGAGCAGTACTTC
TRBD2	.	TRBV7-2	TRBJ2-1	CASSLAKTGGGNEQFF	TGTGCCAGCAGCTTAGCCAAAACCGGCGGGGGCAATGAGCAGTTCTTC
TRBD2	few	TRBV7-8	TRBJ2-7	CASSVHRLSGAPDEQYF	TGTGCCAGCAGCGTCCATCGACTTAGCGGGGCGCCGGACGAGCAGTACTTC
TRBD1	few	TRBV4-1	TRBJ1-1	CASSLGQGNTEAFF	TGCGCCAGCAGCCTCGGACAGGGGAACACTGAAGCTTTCTTT
.	.	TRBV7-2	TRBJ1-6	CASSLRVDYNSPLHF	TGTGCCAGCAGCTTACGGGTAGACTATAATTCACCCCTCCACTTT
TRBD1	.	TRBV30	TRBJ1-1	CAWTGGMNTEAFF	TGTGCCTGGACAGGGGGAATGAACACTGAAGCTTTCTTT
.	.	TRBV4-1	TRBJ1-1	CASSQGIQLATEAFF	TGCGCCAGCAGCCAAGGAATCCAACTCGCCACTGAAGCTTTCTTT
.	few	TRBV27	TRBJ2-7	CASSLSSGLPYEQYF	TGTGCCAGCAGTTTATCATCAGGGCTCCCTTACGAGCAGTACTTC
TRBD1	.	TRBV29-1	TRBJ1-1	CSVVEGARMNTEAFF	TGCAGCGTTGTCGAGGGGGCGAGGATGAACACTGAAGCTTTCTTT
.	.	TRBV5-1	TRBJ1-4	CASSPTGHQKLFF	TGCGCCAGCAGCCCAACGGGACACCAAAAACTGTTTTTT
TRBD2	.	TRBV6-5	TRBJ2-7	CASSYHLAGAYEQYF	TGTGCCAGCAGTTACCATCTAGCGGGGGCGTACGAGCAGTACTTC
.	.	TRBV30	TRBJ2-3	CAWSVGRDTQYF	TGTGCCTGGAGTGTGGGGCGGGATACGCAGTATTTT
.	.	TRBV7-2	TRBJ2-1	CASSFSGSYNEQFF	TGTGCCAGCAGCTTTAGCGGCTCCTACAATGAGCAGTTCTTC
TRBD2	.	TRBV6-4	TRBJ2-3	CASSEASGYIFTQYF	TGTGCCAGCAGTGAGGCTAGCGGGTACATTTTCACGCAGTATTTT
TRBD1	.	TRBV29-1	TRBJ2-1	CSAPGTGNEQFF	TGCAGCGCTCCCGGGACAGGGAATGAGCAGTTCTTC
TRBD1	.	TRBV7-7	TRBJ2-3	CASSRGLTDTQYF	TGTGCCAGCTCCAGGGGGCTCACAGATACGCAGTATTTT
.	once	TRBV4-1	TRBJ2-5	CASSQDTGSGAETQYF	TGCGCCAGCAGCCAAGATACAGGGAGCGGGGCGGAGACCCAGTACTTC
TRBD2	.	TRBV29-1	TRBJ2-7	CSGGAGEREAYEQYF	TGCAGCGGAGGGGCCGGAGAGCGGGAGGCCTACGAGCAGTACTTC
.	once	TRBV27	TRBJ1-4	CASTRRALANEKLFF	TGTGCCAGCACCAGAAGAGCACTAGCTAATGAAAAACTGTTTTTT
TRBD1	.	TRBV27	TRBJ1-1	CASSLSGGMTEAFF	TGTGCCAGCAGTCTCTCAGGGGGGATGACTGAAGCTTTCTTT
TRBD1	.	TRBV4-1	TRBJ1-4	CASSHGQGANEKLFF	TGCGCCAGCAGCCACGGACAGGGGGCGAATGAAAAACTGTTTTTT
.	.	TRBV3-1/TRBV3-2	TRBJ1-1	CASSQEGRAIAFF	TGTGCCAGCAGCCAAGAGGGCAGGGCAATAGCTTTCTTT
.	.	TRBV5-4	TRBJ2-7	CASSLDPGSSYEQYF	TGTGCCAGCAGCTTGGACCCAGGTTCTTCCTACGAGCAGTACTTC
.	.	TRBV7-2	TRBJ1-5	CASSDGNSGSNQPQHF	TGTGCCAGCAGCGACGGAAATTCAGGGAGCAATCAGCCCCAGCATTTT
TRBD1	.	TRBV7-2	TRBJ2-7	CASSSGVRDRKIYEQYF	TGTGCCAGCAGCTCCGGGGTACGGGACAGGAAGATCTACGAGCAGTACTTC
.	.	TRBV7-8	TRBJ1-2	CASSHRQGIGYTF	TGTGCCAGCAGCCACCGGCAGGGGATCGGCTACACCTTC
TRBD1	.	TRBV7-9	TRBJ1-5	CASSSTGEVNQPQHF	TGTGCCAGCAGTAGCACAGGGGAGGTCAATCAGCCCCAGCATTTT
TRBD1	.	TRBV27	TRBJ2-7	CASGQGAYEQYF	TGTGCCAGCGGACAGGGAGCCTACGAGCAGTACTTC